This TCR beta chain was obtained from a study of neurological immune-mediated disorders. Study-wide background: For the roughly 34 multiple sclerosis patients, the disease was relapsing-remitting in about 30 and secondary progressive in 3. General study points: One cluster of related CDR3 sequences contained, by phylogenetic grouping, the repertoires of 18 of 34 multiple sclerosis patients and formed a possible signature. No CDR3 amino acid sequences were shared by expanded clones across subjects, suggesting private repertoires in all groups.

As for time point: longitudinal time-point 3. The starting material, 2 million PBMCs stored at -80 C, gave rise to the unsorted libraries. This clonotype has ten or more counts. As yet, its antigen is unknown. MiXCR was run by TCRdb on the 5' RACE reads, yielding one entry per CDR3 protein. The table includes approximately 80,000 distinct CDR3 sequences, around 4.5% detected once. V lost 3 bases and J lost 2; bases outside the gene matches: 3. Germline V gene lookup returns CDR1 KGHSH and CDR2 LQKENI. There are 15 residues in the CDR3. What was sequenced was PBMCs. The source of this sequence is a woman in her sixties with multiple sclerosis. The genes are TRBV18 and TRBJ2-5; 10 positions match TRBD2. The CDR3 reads CASSPVLAGQETQYF. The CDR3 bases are TGTGCCAGCTCACCCGTACTAGCGGGGCAAGAGACCCAGTACTTC. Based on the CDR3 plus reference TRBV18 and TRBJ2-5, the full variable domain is NAGVMQNPRHLVRRRGQEARLRCSPMKGHSHVYWYRQLPEEGLKFMVYLQKENIIDESGMPKERFSAEFPKEGPSILRIQQVVRGDSAAYFCASSPVLAGQETQYFGPGTRLLVL.